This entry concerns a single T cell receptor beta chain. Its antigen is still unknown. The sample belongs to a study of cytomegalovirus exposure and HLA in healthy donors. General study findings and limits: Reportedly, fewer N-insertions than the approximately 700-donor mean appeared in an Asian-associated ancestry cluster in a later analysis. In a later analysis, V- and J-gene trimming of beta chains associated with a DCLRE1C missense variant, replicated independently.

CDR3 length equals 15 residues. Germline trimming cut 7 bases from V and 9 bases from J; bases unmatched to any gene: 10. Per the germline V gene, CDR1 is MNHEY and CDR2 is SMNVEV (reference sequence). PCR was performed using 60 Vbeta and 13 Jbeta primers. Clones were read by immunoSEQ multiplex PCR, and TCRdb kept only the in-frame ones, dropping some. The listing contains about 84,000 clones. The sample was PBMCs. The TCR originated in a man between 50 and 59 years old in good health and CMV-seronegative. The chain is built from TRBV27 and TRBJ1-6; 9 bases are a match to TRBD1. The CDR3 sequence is CASTKTGGNRSPLHF. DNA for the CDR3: TGTGCCAGCACGAAGACAGGGGGAAATCGTTCACCCCTCCACTTT.